There are a few counts of the clone carrying this TCR beta chain. What it binds is not known. Donors were nominally healthy when sampled, though unrecorded immune exposures were likely. This sample is drawn from a study of cytomegalovirus exposure and HLA in healthy donors. The study, taken as a whole, reports: Later on, analysis showed that most CMV-associated TCR beta chains appeared to be HLA-restricted.

Germline V gene sequence: CDR1 MNHNY, CDR2 SVGAGI (reference sequence). V gave up 2 bases and J gave up 5 bases, with 15 bases separating them. The CDR3 runs to 15 residues. PCR amplification relied on 60 Vbeta primers (plus 13 Jbeta primers). Assay: immunoSEQ multiplex PCR; the TCRdb copy retains only in-frame clones and omits some. The sample lists 140,000 to 150,000 clones, less than 10% occurring once. This TCR derives from a man aged 45 to 65 in good health and CMV-seronegative. The chain links TRBV6-6 to TRBJ1-2; TRBD1 might be the D (6 bases). Material: PBMCs. The CDR3 DNA is TGTGCCAGCAGTTACCAAATGGACAGCTTTTATGGCTACACCTTC. Translation gives CASSYQMDSFYGYTF.